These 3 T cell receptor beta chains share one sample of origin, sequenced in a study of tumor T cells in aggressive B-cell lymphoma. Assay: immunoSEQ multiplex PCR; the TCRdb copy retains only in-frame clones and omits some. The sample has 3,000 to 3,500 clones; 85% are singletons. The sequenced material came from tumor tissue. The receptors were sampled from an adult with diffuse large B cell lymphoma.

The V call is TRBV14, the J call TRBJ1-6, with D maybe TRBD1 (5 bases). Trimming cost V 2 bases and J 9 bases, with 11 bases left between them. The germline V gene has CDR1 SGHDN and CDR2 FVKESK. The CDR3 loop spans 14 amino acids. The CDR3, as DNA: TGTGCCAGCAGCCAACGGGGGGTGGGTTCACCCCTCCACTTT. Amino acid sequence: CASSQRGVGSPLHF.

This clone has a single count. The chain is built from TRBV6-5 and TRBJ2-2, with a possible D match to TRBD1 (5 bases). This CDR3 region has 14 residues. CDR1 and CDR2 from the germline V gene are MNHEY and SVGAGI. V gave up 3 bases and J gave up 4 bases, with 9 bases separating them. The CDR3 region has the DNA TGTGCCAGCAGTTATTCAGGGCTCACCGGGGAGCTGTTTTTT. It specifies CASSYSGLTGELFF.

CDR3 region: CASRERGGWETQYF. DNA for the CDR3: TGTGCCAGCAGGGAGCGGGGGGGCTGGGAGACCCAGTACTTC. The rearrangement links TRBV6-5 to TRBJ2-5, with TRBD2 matching over 10 bases. CDR1 MNHEY and CDR2 SVGAGI come from the germline V gene. With V trimmed by 6 bases and J by 5 bases, 6 bases remained unmatched. This CDR3 is 14 amino acids long.